Listed below are T cell receptor beta chains from one sample, sequenced in a study of T cells in Graves' hyperthyroidism and ophthalmopathy. MiXCR, applied by TCRdb to the multiplex PCR reads, yields one record per CDR3 protein. This sample has about 260,000 distinct CDR3 sequences; approximately 26% occur once, and the top ten carry 20% to 30%. Specimen: blood. The origin of the receptors is a man aged 40-55 years with Graves' hyperthyroidism that later progressed to Graves' ophthalmopathy. The CDR3 runs from the conserved cysteine through the conserved F or W. A D gene is named only where the DNA matches it firmly. Rows give clone size only sometimes, using once, few, many, or a class for an expanded clone.

many	TRBV27	NA	TRBJ2-7	CASSLWEREQYF	TGTGCCAGCAGTTTATGGGAGCGCGAGCAGTACTTC
NA	TRBV30	NA	TRBJ2-5	CAWSVSEGTQYF	TGTGCCTGGAGTGTTTCGGAAGGGACCCAGTACTTC
NA	TRBV28	NA	TRBJ1-2	CASSAREGYTF	TGTGCCAGCAGTGCCCGGGAGGGCTACACCTTC
few	TRBV20-1	NA	TRBJ2-5	CSAPEGGKETQYF	TGCAGTGCTCCGGAGGGGGGGAAAGAGACCCAGTACTTC
many	TRBV6-6	TRBD1	TRBJ1-5	CASSSSRLLDRAYSNQPQHF	TGTGCCAGCAGTTCCAGCCGCCTGTTGGACAGGGCCTATAGCAATCAGCCCCAGCATTTT
many	TRBV20-1	NA	TRBJ2-7	CSARYGGVGDFRYEQYF	TGCAGTGCTAGATACGGCGGAGTAGGGGACTTCCGCTACGAGCAGTACTTC
NA	TRBV20-1	NA	TRBJ1-2	CSARNPGRSSGYTF	TGCAGTGCTAGGAATCCGGGGCGATCTTCTGGCTACACCTTC
many	TRBV28	TRBD1	TRBJ2-7	CASSSAGQGFYEQYF	TGTGCCAGCAGTTCGGCGGGACAGGGGTTCTACGAGCAGTACTTC
many	TRBV9	NA	TRBJ2-2	CASSVVEREDTGELFF	TGTGCCAGCAGCGTAGTTGAACGGGAAGACACCGGGGAGCTGTTTTTT
many	TRBV6-5	TRBD1	TRBJ1-2	CASRPQGQGYYGYTF	TGTGCCAGCAGACCACAGGGACAGGGGTACTATGGCTACACCTTC
few	TRBV11-1	NA	TRBJ2-7	CASSRVRTSYEQYF	TGTGCCAGCAGCCGCGTGAGGACGTCCTACGAGCAGTACTTC
many	TRBV14	TRBD2	TRBJ2-2	CASSPQLAGNTGELFF	TGTGCCAGCAGCCCCCAACTAGCGGGGAACACCGGGGAGCTGTTTTTT
few	TRBV9	NA	TRBJ2-7	CASSAQGRYEQYF	TGTGCCAGCAGCGCCCAGGGGCGCTACGAGCAGTACTTC
many	TRBV20-1	NA	TRBJ2-4	CSATGLPNSVQYF	TGCAGTGCTACGGGACTCCCTAACTCTGTTCAGTACTTC
many	TRBV12-3/TRBV12-4	NA	TRBJ2-7	CASSLVSAPSYEQYF	TGTGCCAGCAGTTTGGTTAGCGCCCCTTCCTACGAGCAGTACTTC
few	TRBV3-1	NA	TRBJ1-1	CASSPAPLVVSFF	TGTGCCAGCAGCCCCGCCCCCCTGGTTGTGTCTTTCTTT
many	TRBV29-1	NA	TRBJ2-2	CSVEVGPTTGELFF	TGCAGCGTTGAAGTAGGGCCGACTACCGGGGAGCTGTTTTTT
many	TRBV19	NA	TRBJ1-2	CASSIAGVIWDYGYTF	TGTGCCAGTAGTATTGCCGGGGTGATTTGGGACTATGGCTACACCTTC
many	TRBV10-3	NA	TRBJ2-4	CAISERPGIKLAKNIQYF	TGTGCCATCAGCGAAAGGCCGGGTATAAAACTAGCCAAAAACATTCAGTACTTC
many	TRBV4-1	TRBD1	TRBJ1-5	CASSPGSLQGGYQPQHF	TGCGCCAGCAGCCCTGGTTCGTTACAGGGGGGGTATCAGCCCCAGCATTTT
many	TRBV10-3	TRBD1	TRBJ2-7	CAISEGTGGPIEQYF	TGTGCCATCAGTGAGGGAACAGGGGGGCCGATTGAGCAGTACTTC
many	TRBV29-1	NA	TRBJ2-7	CSVMDMIVSSYEQYF	TGCAGCGTTATGGACATGATCGTCAGCTCCTACGAGCAGTACTTC
many	TRBV29-1	NA	TRBJ2-5	CSAGVQETQYF	TGCAGCGCGGGGGTACAAGAGACCCAGTACTTC
many	TRBV10-3	TRBD1	TRBJ1-2	CAISGGTGQTTNYGYTF	TGTGCCATCAGTGGAGGGACAGGGCAAACTACTAACTATGGCTACACCTTC
NA	TRBV12-3/TRBV12-4	NA	TRBJ2-5	CASSPLFGGAFGQETQYF	TGTGCCAGCAGCCCGCTATTCGGGGGCGCATTCGGCCAAGAGACCCAGTACTTC
many	TRBV4-1	NA	TRBJ1-5	CASSQSSGYQPQHF	TGCGCCAGCAGCCAATCGTCAGGGTATCAGCCCCAGCATTTT
many	TRBV2	NA	TRBJ2-2	CASRYATGELFF	TGTGCCAGCAGATATGCAACCGGGGAGCTGTTTTTT
many	TRBV7-2	NA	TRBJ1-2	CASSLAGSGQGYTF	TGTGCCAGCAGCTTAGCGGGATCGGGACAAGGCTACACCTTC
many	TRBV7-9	NA	TRBJ1-3	CASSTTDSSGNTIYF	TGTGCCAGCAGCACAACAGACAGCTCTGGAAACACCATATATTTT
NA	TRBV24-1	TRBD1	TRBJ2-7	CATSDPGTGGYEQYF	TGTGCCACCAGTGATCCCGGGACAGGGGGGTACGAGCAGTACTTC
once	TRBV12-3/TRBV12-4	NA	TRBJ1-1	CASSLVGPEAFF	TGTGCCAGCAGTTTAGTCGGTCCCGAAGCTTTCTTT
many	TRBV6-2/TRBV6-3	TRBD2	TRBJ2-7	CASNLGLPYEQYF	TGTGCCAGCAACTTGGGACTACCCTACGAGCAGTACTTC
many	TRBV7-8	TRBD1	TRBJ2-7	CASSVGQHSYEQYF	TGTGCCAGCAGCGTGGGACAGCACTCCTACGAGCAGTACTTC
many	TRBV6-5	NA	TRBJ2-2	CASKVADLTGELFF	TGTGCCAGCAAGGTAGCGGACCTCACCGGGGAGCTGTTTTTT
many	TRBV2	NA	TRBJ2-5	CASSVGLTQYF	TGTGCCAGCAGTGTGGGCTTGACCCAGTACTTC